This T cell receptor (beta chain) was sequenced in a study of blood T cell repertoires in COVID-19. Study-wide background: Sources were T cells, B-cell-depleted T cells, or PBMCs; the material itself was cDNA or gDNA.

Study processing details: Estimation of nucleated cell counts was performed using reference gene primer amplification. Using immunoSEQ multiplex PCR, the repertoire was profiled, and TCRdb retains in-frame clones only, with some absent. That table gives V, J and clone size, and the DNA gave D and trimming. The table records about 110,000 clones, 82% of them present only once. Only one count was recorded for this clone. CDR3 length: 13 residues. The V end was cut by 6 bases, the J end by 2 bases, with 8 bases between. Germline lookup yields CDR1 MDHEN and CDR2 SYDVKM. Material: peripheral blood. The V and J genes are TRBV28 and TRBJ2-1; D remains ambiguous. This receptor was identified in a woman aged 60-75 years with acute or convalescent COVID-19. The CDR3 DNA reads as TGTGCCAGCAGCCGCGTGACCTACAATGAGCAGTTCTTC. Translation gives CASSRVTYNEQFF.